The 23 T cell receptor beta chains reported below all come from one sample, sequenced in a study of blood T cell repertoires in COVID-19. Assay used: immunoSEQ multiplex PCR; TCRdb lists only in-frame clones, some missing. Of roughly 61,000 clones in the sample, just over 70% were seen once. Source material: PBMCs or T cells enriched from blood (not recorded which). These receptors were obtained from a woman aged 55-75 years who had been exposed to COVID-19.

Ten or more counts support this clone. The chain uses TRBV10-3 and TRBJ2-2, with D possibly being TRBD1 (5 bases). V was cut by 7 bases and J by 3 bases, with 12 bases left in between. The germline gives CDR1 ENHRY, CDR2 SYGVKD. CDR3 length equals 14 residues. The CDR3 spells CAIKRVQDTGELFF. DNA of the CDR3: TGTGCCATCAAACGGGTACAGGACACCGGGGAGCTGTTTTTT.

The CDR3 DNA is TGTGCCAGCAAATCTGACGGAGCCTCCCCGGCCCAGCATTTT. Translating it yields CASKSDGASPAQHF. The rearrangement joins TRBV6-1 to TRBJ1-5, with D unresolved. CDR3 length: 14 amino acids. The V gene lost 7 bases and the J gene lost 11 bases, with 21 bases spanning the gap. From germline, CDR1 is MNHNS and CDR2 SASEGT.

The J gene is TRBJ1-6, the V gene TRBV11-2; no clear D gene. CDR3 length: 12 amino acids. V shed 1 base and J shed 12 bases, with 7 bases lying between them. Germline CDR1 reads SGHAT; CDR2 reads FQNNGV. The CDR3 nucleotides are TGTGCCAGCAGCTTAGCGCGAAAACCCCTCCACTTT. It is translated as CASSLARKPLHF.

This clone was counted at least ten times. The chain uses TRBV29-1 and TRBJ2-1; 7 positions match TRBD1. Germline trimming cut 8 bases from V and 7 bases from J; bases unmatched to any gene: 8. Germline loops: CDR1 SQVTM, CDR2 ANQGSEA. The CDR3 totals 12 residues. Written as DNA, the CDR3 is TGCAGCCCCCTCCTCAGGGGGAATGAGCAGTTCTTC. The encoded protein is CSPLLRGNEQFF.

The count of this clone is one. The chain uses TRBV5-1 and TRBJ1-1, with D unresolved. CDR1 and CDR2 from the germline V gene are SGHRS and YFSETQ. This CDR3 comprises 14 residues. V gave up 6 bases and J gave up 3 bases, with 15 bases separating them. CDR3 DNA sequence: TGCGCCAGCACCGAGGGAGGAGGGCACACTGAAGCTTTCTTT. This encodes CASTEGGGHTEAFF.

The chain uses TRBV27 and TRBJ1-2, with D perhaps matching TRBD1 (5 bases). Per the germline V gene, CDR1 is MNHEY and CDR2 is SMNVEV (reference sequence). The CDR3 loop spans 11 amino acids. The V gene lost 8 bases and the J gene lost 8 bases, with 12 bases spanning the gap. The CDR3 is CASGRAVGYTF. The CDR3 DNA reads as TGTGCCAGCGGCAGGGCGGTCGGCTACACCTTC.

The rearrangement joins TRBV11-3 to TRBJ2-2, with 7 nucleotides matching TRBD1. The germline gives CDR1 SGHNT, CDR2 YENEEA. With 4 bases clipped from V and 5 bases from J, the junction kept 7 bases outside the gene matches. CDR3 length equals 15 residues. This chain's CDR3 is CASSSRQGVTGELFF. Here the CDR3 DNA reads TGTGCCAGCAGCTCCCGGCAGGGGGTGACCGGGGAGCTGTTTTTT. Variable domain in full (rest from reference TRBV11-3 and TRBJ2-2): EAGVVQSPRYKIIEKKQPVAFWCNPISGHNTLYWYLQNLGQGPELLIRYENEEAVDDSQLPKDRFSAERLKGVDSTLKIQPAELGDSAVYLCASSSRQGVTGELFFGEGSRLTVL.

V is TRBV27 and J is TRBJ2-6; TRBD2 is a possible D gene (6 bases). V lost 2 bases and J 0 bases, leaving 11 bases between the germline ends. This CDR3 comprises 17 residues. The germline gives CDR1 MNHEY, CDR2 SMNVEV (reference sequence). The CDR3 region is CASSLAGLLSGANVLTF. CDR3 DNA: TGTGCCAGCAGTTTAGCGGGACTGCTCTCTGGGGCCAACGTCCTGACTTTC.

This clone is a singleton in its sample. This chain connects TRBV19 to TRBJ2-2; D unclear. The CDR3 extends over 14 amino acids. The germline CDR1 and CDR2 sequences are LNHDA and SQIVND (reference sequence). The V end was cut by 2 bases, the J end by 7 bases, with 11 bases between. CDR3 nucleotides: TGTGCCAGTAGTATAATGGAGCGTGGCGGGGAGCTGTTTTTT. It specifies CASSIMERGGELFF. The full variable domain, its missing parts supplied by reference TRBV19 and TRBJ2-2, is DGGITQSPKYLFRKEGQNVTLSCEQNLNHDAMYWYRQDPGQGLRLIYYSQIVNDFQKGDIAEGYSVSREKKESFPLTVTSAQKNPTAFYLCASSIMERGGELFFGEGSRLTVL.

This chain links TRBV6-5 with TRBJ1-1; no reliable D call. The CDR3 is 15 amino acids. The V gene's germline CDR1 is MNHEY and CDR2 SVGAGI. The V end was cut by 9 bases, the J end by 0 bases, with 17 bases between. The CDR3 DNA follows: TGTGCCAGTCAAATCGAGGAGGGCCTGAACACTGAAGCTTTCTTT. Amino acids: CASQIEEGLNTEAFF.

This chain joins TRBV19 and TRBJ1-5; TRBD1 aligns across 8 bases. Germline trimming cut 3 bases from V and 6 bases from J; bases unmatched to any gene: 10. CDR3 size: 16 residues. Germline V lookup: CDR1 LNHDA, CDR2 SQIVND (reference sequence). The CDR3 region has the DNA TGTGCCAGTAGTATTGGGGGTGGACAGGGAAGTCAGCCCCAGCATTTT. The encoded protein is CASSIGGGQGSQPQHF.

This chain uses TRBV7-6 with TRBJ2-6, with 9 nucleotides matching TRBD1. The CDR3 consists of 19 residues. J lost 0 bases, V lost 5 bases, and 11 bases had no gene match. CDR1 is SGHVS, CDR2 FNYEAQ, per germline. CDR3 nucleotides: TGTGCCAGCAGCGCACTCACAGGGGGCTTCGTCTCTGGGGCCAACGTCCTGACTTTC. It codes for CASSALTGGFVSGANVLTF.

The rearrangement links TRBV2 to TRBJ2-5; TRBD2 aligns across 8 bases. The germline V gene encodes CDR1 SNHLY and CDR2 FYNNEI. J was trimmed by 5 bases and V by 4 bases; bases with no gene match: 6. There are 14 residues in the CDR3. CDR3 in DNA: TGTGCCAGCAGTGTGGAGACTAGCGCGGAGACCCAGTACTTC. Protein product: CASSVETSAETQYF.

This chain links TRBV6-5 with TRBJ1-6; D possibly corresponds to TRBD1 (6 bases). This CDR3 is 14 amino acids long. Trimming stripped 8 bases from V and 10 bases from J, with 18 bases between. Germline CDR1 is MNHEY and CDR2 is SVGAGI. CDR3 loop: CASCHRDKDSPLHF. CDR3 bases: TGTGCCAGCTGCCACCGGGACAAGGACTCACCCCTCCACTTT.

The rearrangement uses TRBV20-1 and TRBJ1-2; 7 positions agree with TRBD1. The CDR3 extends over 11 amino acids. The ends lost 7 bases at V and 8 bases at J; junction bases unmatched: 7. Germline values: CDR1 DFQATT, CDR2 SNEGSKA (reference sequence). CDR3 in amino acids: CSVPDRKGYTF. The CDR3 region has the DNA TGCAGTGTTCCGGACAGGAAAGGCTACACCTTC.

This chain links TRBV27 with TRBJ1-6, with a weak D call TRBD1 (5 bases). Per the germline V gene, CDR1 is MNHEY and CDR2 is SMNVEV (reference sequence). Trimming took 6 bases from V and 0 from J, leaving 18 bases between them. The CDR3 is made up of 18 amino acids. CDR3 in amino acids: CASSPQGRGSSYNSPLHF. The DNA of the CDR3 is TGTGCCAGCAGCCCCCAGGGTCGCGGAAGCTCCTATAATTCACCCCTCCACTTT.

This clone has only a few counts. The CDR3 DNA reads TGTGCCACCAGCAGAGATGTGAGGAACACCGGGGAGCTGTTTTTT. It yields the protein CATSRDVRNTGELFF. V usage is TRBV15 and J usage is TRBJ2-2; D call uncertain. The CDR3 length is 15 residues. Germline V lookup: CDR1 LNHNV, CDR2 YYDKDF (reference sequence). V lost 0 bases to trimming and J lost 1 base, with 6 bases between them.

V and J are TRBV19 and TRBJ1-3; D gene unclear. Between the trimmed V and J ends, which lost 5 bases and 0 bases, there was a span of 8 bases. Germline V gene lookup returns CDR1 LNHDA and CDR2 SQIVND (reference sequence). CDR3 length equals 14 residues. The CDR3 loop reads CASSPPGSGNTIYF. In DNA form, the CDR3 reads TGTGCCAGTAGTCCCCCCGGCTCTGGAAACACCATATATTTT.

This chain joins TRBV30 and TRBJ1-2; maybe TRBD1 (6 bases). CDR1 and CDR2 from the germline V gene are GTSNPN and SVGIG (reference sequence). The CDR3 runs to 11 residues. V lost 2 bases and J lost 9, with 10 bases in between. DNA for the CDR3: TGTGCCTGGAGTAGTACAGGGCGCTACACCTTC. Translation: CAWSSTGRYTF.

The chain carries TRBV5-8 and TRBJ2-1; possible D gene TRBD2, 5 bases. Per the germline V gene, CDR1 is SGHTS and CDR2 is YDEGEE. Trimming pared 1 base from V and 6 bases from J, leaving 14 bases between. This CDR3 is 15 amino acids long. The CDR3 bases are TGTGCCAGCAGCTTGTATCTCGCCACTAGCAATGAGCAGTTCTTC. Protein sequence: CASSLYLATSNEQFF.

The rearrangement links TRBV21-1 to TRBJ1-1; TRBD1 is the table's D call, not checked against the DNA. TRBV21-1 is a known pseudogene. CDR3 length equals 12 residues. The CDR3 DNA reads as TGTGCCAGCAGCAAGGCTGGCACTGAAGCTTTCTTT. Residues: CASSKAGTEAFF.

The CDR3 nucleotides are TGTGCCAGCAGCTACTACTCTGGGGCCAACGTCCTGACTTTC. Translating gives CASSYYSGANVLTF. The chain employs TRBV11-2 and TRBJ2-6; D ambiguous. Germline V gene sequence: CDR1 SGHAT, CDR2 FQNNGV. This CDR3 spans 14 amino acids. The ends were cut back, 4 bases at V and 0 bases at J, with 4 bases in the middle. The full variable domain, rest sourced from reference TRBV11-2 and TRBJ2-6, is EAGVAQSPRYKIIEKRQSVAFWCNPISGHATLYWYQQILGQGPKLLIQFQNNGVVDDSQLPKDRFSAERLKGVDSTLKIQPAKLEDSAVYLCASSYYSGANVLTFGAGSRLTVL.

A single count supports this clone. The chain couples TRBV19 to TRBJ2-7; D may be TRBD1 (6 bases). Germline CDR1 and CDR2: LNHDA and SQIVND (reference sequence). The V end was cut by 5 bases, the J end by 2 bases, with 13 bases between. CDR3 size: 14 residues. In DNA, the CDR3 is TGTGCCAGTAGTCGCAGGACAGAGCCCTACGAGCAGTACTTC. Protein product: CASSRRTEPYEQYF.